This passage covers 18 T cell receptor beta chains from one sample sequenced in a study of OX40 agonist ivuxolimab in advanced cancers. This table comes from immunoSEQ multiplex PCR, and its TCRdb copy is limited to in-frame clones, with some not included. The sample records around 65,000 clones, more than 85% being singletons. The sequencing used CD4+ or CD8+ T cells sorted from blood, collected in a trial of the OX40 agonist ivuxolimab. These receptors all come from an adult with an advanced solid tumor such as melanoma, head and neck, liver or kidney cancer.

V is TRBV9 and J is TRBJ1-1, with no clear D. CDR3 length: 16 amino acids. Trimming removed 0 bases from V and 4 bases from J, with 16 bases in between. Germline CDR1 SGDLS, CDR2 YYNGEE. The DNA for the CDR3 is TGTGCCAGCAGCGTAGCTACCCAGAATGTACGCACTGAAGCTTTCTTT. Translating it yields CASSVATQNVRTEAFF.

V usage is TRBV7-8 and J usage is TRBJ1-1; D unresolved. The CDR3 length is 14 residues. Germline V CDR1 and CDR2: SGHVS, FQNEAQ. V was shortened by 3 bases and J by 6 bases, with 14 bases between the two germline ends. The CDR3 sequence is CASSFVFDNSEAFF. The CDR3 bases are TGTGCCAGCAGCTTTGTGTTCGACAATTCTGAAGCTTTCTTT.

The V gene is TRBV5-1, the J gene TRBJ1-1; the match to TRBD1 covers 7 bases. The germline CDR1 and CDR2 sequences are SGHRS and YFSETQ. This CDR3 has 14 amino acids. Trimming at V came to 5 bases and at J to 1 base, leaving 5 bases not matched to a gene. The CDR3 nucleotides are TGCGCCAGCAGGGAGGGGACAGAGAACACTGAAGCTTTCTTT. Translation: CASREGTENTEAFF.

The J gene is TRBJ1-1, the V gene TRBV9, with D uncertain. The germline V gene has CDR1 SGDLS and CDR2 YYNGEE. The CDR3 runs 15 residues. V was cut by 2 bases and J by 4 bases, with 15 bases left in between. CDR3 sequence reads: CASSVETGLGTEAFF. The CDR3 bases are TGTGCCAGCAGCGTGGAAACGGGATTGGGCACTGAAGCTTTCTTT. Full variable domain (outside the CDR3, taken from reference TRBV9 and TRBJ1-1): DSGVTQTPKHLITATGQRVTLRCSPRSGDLSVYWYQQSLDQGLQFLIQYYNGEERAKGNILERFSAQQFPDLHSELNLSSLELGDSALYFCASSVETGLGTEAFFGQGTRLTVV.

In its sample, this clone was seen once. The gene calls are TRBV6-5 and TRBJ2-3; D is tentatively TRBD1 or TRBD2 (6 bases each). In germline, CDR1 is MNHEY, CDR2 SVGAGI. V shed 2 bases and J shed 2 bases, with 11 bases lying between them. The length of the CDR3 is 15 residues. The CDR3 loop is CASSYTTGATDTQYF. The CDR3 nucleotides are TGTGCCAGCAGTTACACAACGGGGGCCACAGATACGCAGTATTTT.

The gene calls are TRBV5-5 and TRBJ2-4; TRBD1 matches at 10 bases. This CDR3 has 14 amino acids. Trimming took 2 bases from V and 5 from J; bases not matched to a gene: 1. Germline assignment: CDR1 SGHKS and CDR2 YYEKEE (reference sequence). DNA for the CDR3: TGTGCCAGCAGCTTAGGGACAGGGGAAAACATTCAGTACTTC. Protein product: CASSLGTGENIQYF.

The V call is TRBV5-4, the J call TRBJ2-3, with 9 bases matching TRBD1. This CDR3 region has 15 residues. Per germline, CDR1 SGHNT and CDR2 YYREEE (reference sequence). J was trimmed by 2 bases and V by 2 bases; bases with no gene match: 3. The CDR3: CASSLGTGTTDTQYF. DNA of the CDR3: TGTGCCAGCAGCTTAGGGACAGGGACCACAGATACGCAGTATTTT.

V gene TRBV27 combines with J gene TRBJ2-6; a possible D gene is TRBD2 (6 bases). Trimming removed 5 bases from V and 15 bases from J, with 32 bases in between. The germline gives CDR1 MNHEY, CDR2 SMNVEV (reference sequence). The CDR3 totals 18 residues. The CDR3 region has the DNA TGTGCCAGCAGTCCCGGAATCAGCCGGGACTCCATCTTTCGCGCCCTGACTTTC. It codes for CASSPGISRDSIFRALTF.

This clone was found a few times. J is TRBJ1-5 and V is TRBV7-9; TRBD1 agrees at 7 bases. In germline, CDR1 is SEHNR, CDR2 FQNEAQ (reference sequence). This CDR3 has 14 residues. V trimming: 1 base; J trimming: 4 bases; junction bases outside the gene matches: 1. CDR3 sequence (DNA): TGTGCCAGCAGCTTAGAACAGGGGAATCAGCCCCAGCATTTT. Translated, it gives CASSLEQGNQPQHF.

V usage is TRBV9 and J usage is TRBJ2-5, with TRBD2 matching over 10 bases. Germline CDR1 is SGDLS and CDR2 is YYNGEE. Trimming took 3 bases from V and 3 from J; bases not matched to a gene: 5. This CDR3 has 15 amino acids. CDR3 sequence reads: CASSALLAGKETQYF. As DNA, the CDR3 is TGTGCCAGCAGCGCCCTACTAGCGGGGAAAGAGACCCAGTACTTC.

This chain joins TRBV6-5 and TRBJ2-2; possible D gene TRBD1, 6 bases. V was shortened by 7 bases and J by 7 bases, with 16 bases between the two germline ends. CDR1 and CDR2 (germline): MNHEY, SVGAGI. The CDR3 is 14 residues long. In DNA, the CDR3 is TGTGCCAGCACCCCAGGGGACGGGCACGGGGAGCTGTTTTTT. Translation: CASTPGDGHGELFF.

The chain employs TRBV7-6 and TRBJ2-3; 10 bases map to TRBD1. J gave up 1 base and V 2 bases, and 9 bases lay outside the gene matches. CDR3 length equals 18 residues. The germline CDR1 and CDR2 sequences are SGHVS and FNYEAQ. CDR3 bases: TGTGCCAGCAGCTTATTCCCGTTGACAGGGGGCGGCACAGATACGCAGTATTTT. It codes for CASSLFPLTGGGTDTQYF.

The V and J genes are TRBV7-6 and TRBJ2-2, with D possibly called TRBD1 or TRBD2 (6 bases each). The CDR3 spans 15 residues. The ends were cut back, 5 bases at V and 4 bases at J, with 14 bases in the middle. CDR1 is SGHVS and CDR2 is FNYEAQ in the germline V gene. CDR3 sequence: CASSPWGAGTGELFF. As DNA, the CDR3 is TGTGCCAGCAGCCCCTGGGGGGCGGGCACCGGGGAGCTGTTTTTT.

This chain's CDR3 is CASSFGTGDGRTQYF. The CDR3 DNA is TGCGCCAGCAGCTTCGGGACTGGAGATGGGAGGACCCAGTACTTC. V and J are TRBV5-1 and TRBJ2-5; tentative D call: TRBD2 (6 bases). The CDR3 is 15 amino acids. Germline V gene data show CDR1 as SGHRS and CDR2 as YFSETQ. Trimming left V 2 bases short and J 7 bases short, with 18 bases between.

This chain connects TRBV7-9 to TRBJ1-2; 7 positions agree with TRBD1. The CDR3 covers 14 residues. CDR1 is SEHNR, CDR2 FQNEAQ, per germline (reference sequence). With 7 bases clipped from V and 2 bases from J, the junction kept 7 bases outside the gene matches. CDR3 region: CASTQRGQNYGYTF. The CDR3 bases are TGTGCCAGCACCCAGAGGGGACAGAACTATGGCTACACCTTC.

The rearrangement joins TRBV15 to TRBJ2-7; maybe TRBD1 (6 bases). V lost 2 bases, J lost 6 bases, and 11 bases lay in between. The germline V gene has CDR1 LNHNV and CDR2 YYDKDF (reference sequence). CDR3 size: 13 residues. CDR3 amino acids: CATSRTNRVEQYF. CDR3 bases: TGTGCCACCAGCAGAACTAACAGGGTCGAGCAGTACTTC.

V is TRBV29-1 and J is TRBJ1-2, with TRBD1 matching over 7 bases. The CDR3 consists of 13 residues. J lost 7 bases, V lost 6 bases, and 11 bases had no gene match. Germline V gives CDR1 SQVTM, CDR2 ANQGSEA. The CDR3 protein is CSVETTGVGGYTF. Written as DNA, the CDR3 is TGCAGCGTCGAGACCACAGGGGTGGGTGGCTACACCTTC.

The chain joins TRBV6-5 to TRBJ1-2; tentatively, D is TRBD1 (5 bases). CDR1 MNHEY and CDR2 SVGAGI come from the germline V gene. The CDR3 runs 15 residues. Trimming pared 6 bases from V and 4 bases from J, leaving 18 bases between. Written as DNA, the CDR3 is TGTGCCAGCAGCCTGAGACGGGACGGAACCTATGGCTACACCTTC. Protein sequence: CASSLRRDGTYGYTF.